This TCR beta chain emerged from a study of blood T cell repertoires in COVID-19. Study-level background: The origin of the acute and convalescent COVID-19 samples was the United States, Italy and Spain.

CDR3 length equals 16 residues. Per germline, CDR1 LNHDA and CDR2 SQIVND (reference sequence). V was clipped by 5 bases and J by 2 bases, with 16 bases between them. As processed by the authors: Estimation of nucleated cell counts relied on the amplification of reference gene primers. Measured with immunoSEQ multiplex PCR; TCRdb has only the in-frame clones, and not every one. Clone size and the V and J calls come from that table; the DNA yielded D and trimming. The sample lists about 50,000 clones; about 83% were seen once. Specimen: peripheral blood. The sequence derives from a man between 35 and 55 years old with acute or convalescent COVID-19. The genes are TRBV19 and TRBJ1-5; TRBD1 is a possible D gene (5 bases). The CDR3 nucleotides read TGTGCCAGTAGTCTCGGGGACTTAGGACGCAATCAGCCCCAGCATTTT. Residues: CASSLGDLGRNQPQHF.